A selection of T cell receptor beta chains follows, all from one sample in a study of T cell responses to AZD1222 COVID-19 vaccine. Clones were sequenced by immunoSEQ multiplex PCR, and TCRdb holds only the in-frame ones, with some missing. The top ten hold 1% to 1.4% of the sample, which has some 130,000 clones, approximately 91% seen once. The input for sequencing was peripheral blood, taken 28 days after the second AZD1222 dose. These receptor sequences come from an adult who received the AZD1222 COVID-19 vaccine. CDR3s include the opening cysteine and the closing phenylalanine or tryptophan. The order of the fields is J gene, clone size, D gene, V gene, CDR3 protein, CDR3 DNA. The D gene is left open where the match is weak. Size is omitted from some rows. Given values are once, few, many or a class for expanded clones.

j_gene: TRBJ1-3; abundance: .; d_gene: .; v_gene: TRBV3-1/TRBV3-2; CDR3aa: CASSQGLRNTIYF; CDR3nt: TGTGCCAGCAGCCAAGGTCTCCGAAACACCATATATTTT
j_gene: TRBJ2-2; abundance: .; d_gene: TRBD1; v_gene: TRBV5-1; CDR3aa: CASSQGATTGELFF; CDR3nt: TGCGCCAGCAGCCAGGGGGCCACTACCGGGGAGCTGTTTTTT
j_gene: TRBJ2-7; abundance: few; d_gene: TRBD1; v_gene: TRBV7-7; CDR3aa: CASSPGTGPPYEQYF; CDR3nt: TGTGCCAGCAGCCCGGGGACAGGGCCTCCCTACGAGCAGTACTTC
j_gene: TRBJ1-6; abundance: once; d_gene: .; v_gene: TRBV30; CDR3aa: CAWTPRGGPLHF; CDR3nt: TGTGCCTGGACCCCCCGGGGGGGACCCCTCCACTTT
j_gene: TRBJ1-5; abundance: .; d_gene: TRBD1; v_gene: TRBV5-1; CDR3aa: CASSAQGASNQPQHF; CDR3nt: TGCGCCAGCAGCGCTCAGGGGGCTAGCAATCAGCCCCAGCATTTT
j_gene: TRBJ2-2; abundance: .; d_gene: .; v_gene: TRBV5-1; CDR3aa: CASSWRGTTGELFF; CDR3nt: TGCGCCAGCAGCTGGAGGGGGACCACCGGGGAGCTGTTTTTT
j_gene: TRBJ2-2; abundance: .; d_gene: TRBD1; v_gene: TRBV14; CDR3aa: CASSQGQGNTGELFF; CDR3nt: TGTGCCAGCAGCCAAGGACAGGGTAACACCGGGGAGCTGTTTTTT
j_gene: TRBJ2-3; abundance: .; d_gene: .; v_gene: TRBV5-6; CDR3aa: CASSPWAGPGTQYF; CDR3nt: TGTGCCAGCAGCCCGTGGGCGGGGCCAGGTACGCAGTATTTT
j_gene: TRBJ1-5; abundance: .; d_gene: .; v_gene: TRBV19; CDR3aa: CASSSPGYSNQPQHF; CDR3nt: TGTGCCAGTAGTAGTCCCGGTTATAGCAATCAGCCCCAGCATTTT
j_gene: TRBJ2-4; abundance: .; d_gene: .; v_gene: TRBV19; CDR3aa: CASSIGPLRGPRAAKNIQYF; CDR3nt: TGTGCCAGTAGTATAGGTCCCCTTCGGGGCCCTCGGGCAGCCAAAAACATTCAGTACTTC
j_gene: TRBJ2-7; abundance: .; d_gene: .; v_gene: TRBV23-1; CDR3aa: CASSQIARALYEQYF; CDR3nt: TGCGCCAGCAGTCAAATCGCCAGGGCACTCTACGAGCAGTACTTC
j_gene: TRBJ1-4; abundance: .; d_gene: .; v_gene: TRBV5-6; CDR3aa: CASSSIFGGNEKLFF; CDR3nt: TGTGCCAGCAGCTCGATTTTTGGGGGTAATGAAAAACTGTTTTTT
j_gene: TRBJ2-1; abundance: .; d_gene: TRBD1; v_gene: TRBV9; CDR3aa: CASSAPGTVYEQFF; CDR3nt: TGTGCCAGCAGCGCCCCCGGGACAGTTTATGAGCAGTTCTTC
j_gene: TRBJ2-5; abundance: .; d_gene: .; v_gene: TRBV28; CDR3aa: CASTLDGKETQYF; CDR3nt: TGTGCCAGCACCCTCGACGGGAAAGAGACCCAGTACTTC
j_gene: TRBJ2-5; abundance: .; d_gene: TRBD1; v_gene: TRBV6-5; CDR3aa: CASSYPGQGEETQYF; CDR3nt: TGTGCCAGCAGTTACCCGGGACAGGGGGAAGAGACCCAGTACTTC
j_gene: TRBJ2-1; abundance: once; d_gene: .; v_gene: TRBV5-5; CDR3aa: CASSPRPLPAVNEQFF; CDR3nt: TGTGCCAGCAGTCCAAGGCCGTTGCCAGCGGTAAATGAGCAGTTCTTC
j_gene: TRBJ2-6; abundance: .; d_gene: .; v_gene: TRBV6-5; CDR3aa: CASSLRSSGANVLTF; CDR3nt: TGTGCCAGCAGTCTAAGGAGCTCTGGGGCCAACGTCCTGACTTTC
j_gene: TRBJ2-1; abundance: .; d_gene: .; v_gene: TRBV19; CDR3aa: CASSLADRNEQFF; CDR3nt: TGTGCCAGTAGCTTAGCGGACCGGAATGAGCAGTTCTTC
j_gene: TRBJ2-7; abundance: .; d_gene: TRBD2; v_gene: TRBV5-1; CDR3aa: CASSLASGSYEQYF; CDR3nt: TGCGCCAGCAGCTTGGCTAGCGGGAGCTACGAGCAGTACTTC
j_gene: TRBJ1-4; abundance: .; d_gene: .; v_gene: TRBV15; CDR3aa: CATSRDLQTNEKLFF; CDR3nt: TGTGCCACCAGCAGAGATCTGCAGACTAATGAAAAACTGTTTTTT
j_gene: TRBJ2-1; abundance: .; d_gene: TRBD1; v_gene: TRBV7-9; CDR3aa: CASSLGDRGSYNEQFF; CDR3nt: TGTGCCAGCAGCTTAGGGGACAGGGGCTCCTACAATGAGCAGTTCTTC
j_gene: TRBJ2-6; abundance: .; d_gene: TRBD2; v_gene: TRBV6-1; CDR3aa: CASSDAGGAGANVLTF; CDR3nt: TGTGCCAGCAGTGACGCGGGGGGCGCGGGGGCCAACGTCCTGACTTTC
j_gene: TRBJ2-7; abundance: .; d_gene: TRBD1; v_gene: TRBV7-9; CDR3aa: CASSEDRDRVLEQYF; CDR3nt: TGTGCCAGCAGCGAGGACCGGGACAGGGTTCTCGAGCAGTACTTC
j_gene: TRBJ2-1; abundance: few; d_gene: TRBD2; v_gene: TRBV19; CDR3aa: CASSSIAGGYNEQFF; CDR3nt: TGTGCCAGTAGTTCGATAGCGGGAGGGTACAATGAGCAGTTCTTC
j_gene: TRBJ2-7; abundance: .; d_gene: TRBD1; v_gene: TRBV3-1/TRBV3-2; CDR3aa: CASSHPSTGSSYEQYF; CDR3nt: TGTGCCAGCAGCCACCCCTCGACAGGGAGCTCCTACGAGCAGTACTTC
j_gene: TRBJ2-3; abundance: .; d_gene: TRBD2; v_gene: TRBV24-1; CDR3aa: CATSDPTSGKENTQYF; CDR3nt: TGTGCCACCAGTGATCCTACTAGCGGGAAGGAGAATACGCAGTATTTT
j_gene: TRBJ1-2; abundance: once; d_gene: .; v_gene: TRBV6-6; CDR3aa: CASSYEGWGGYTF; CDR3nt: TGTGCCAGCAGTTATGAGGGTTGGGGTGGCTACACCTTC
j_gene: TRBJ2-7; abundance: few; d_gene: .; v_gene: TRBV5-1; CDR3aa: CASSPGVASYEQYF; CDR3nt: TGCGCCAGCAGCCCGGGGGTAGCGAGCTACGAGCAGTACTTC
j_gene: TRBJ1-2; abundance: .; d_gene: .; v_gene: TRBV4-1; CDR3aa: CASSNVWTVGYTF; CDR3nt: TGCGCCAGCAGCAACGTATGGACAGTTGGCTACACCTTC
j_gene: TRBJ1-6; abundance: few; d_gene: .; v_gene: TRBV20-1; CDR3aa: CSAQGLTLHF; CDR3nt: TGCAGTGCACAGGGCCTCACCCTCCACTTT
j_gene: TRBJ2-2; abundance: .; d_gene: .; v_gene: TRBV5-1; CDR3aa: CASSSPRDRGNTGELFF; CDR3nt: TGCGCCAGCAGCTCTCCCCGGGACCGGGGTAACACCGGGGAGCTGTTTTTT
j_gene: TRBJ1-2; abundance: once; d_gene: .; v_gene: TRBV6-6; CDR3aa: CASSYALTPNYGYTF; CDR3nt: TGTGCCAGCAGTTACGCCTTGACACCTAACTATGGCTACACCTTC
j_gene: TRBJ1-2; abundance: .; d_gene: .; v_gene: TRBV9; CDR3aa: CASSASVGIGYGYTF; CDR3nt: TGTGCCAGCAGCGCGTCGGTAGGGATCGGCTATGGCTACACCTTC
j_gene: TRBJ1-2; abundance: .; d_gene: TRBD1; v_gene: TRBV28; CDR3aa: CASSSGQAIYGYTF; CDR3nt: TGTGCCAGCAGTTCGGGACAGGCTATTTATGGCTACACCTTC
j_gene: TRBJ2-7; abundance: .; d_gene: .; v_gene: TRBV19; CDR3aa: CASSIFTGAYEQYF; CDR3nt: TGTGCCAGTAGTATTTTTACAGGAGCCTACGAGCAGTACTTC
j_gene: TRBJ2-2; abundance: .; d_gene: TRBD1; v_gene: TRBV28; CDR3aa: CASNKGTGGTGELFF; CDR3nt: TGTGCCAGCAACAAAGGGACAGGGGGCACCGGGGAGCTGTTTTTT
j_gene: TRBJ1-1; abundance: .; d_gene: .; v_gene: TRBV25-1; CDR3aa: CASKNPPGPYTEAFF; CDR3nt: TGTGCCAGTAAAAACCCACCGGGGCCTTACACTGAAGCTTTCTTT